This T cell receptor beta chain was sequenced in a study of blood T cell repertoires in COVID-19. In the study overall: In each case, the material was cDNA or gDNA derived from T cells, B-cell-depleted T cells, or PBMCs.

CDR1 MNHNY and CDR2 SVGAGI come from the germline V gene (reference sequence). The V and J ends lost 4 bases and 14 bases, in that order; junction bases with no gene match: 11. The CDR3 has 13 residues. Produced via immunoSEQ multiplex PCR; TCRdb's table is partial and in-frame only. The table has some 130,000 clones, roughly 83% seen once; the top ten hold around 12%. The rearrangement joins TRBV6-6 to TRBJ1-2; TRBD1 agrees at 9 bases. The source material was peripheral blood. The clonotype originates from a woman aged 25 to 39 who had recovered from COVID-19. CDR3 sequence: CASSFYRDRAYTF. In DNA form, the CDR3 reads TGTGCCAGCAGTTTCTACCGGGACAGGGCATATACCTTC.